In its sample, the clone carrying this T cell receptor beta chain was seen a few times. Its specificity is not known. MiXCR, applied by TCRdb to the 5' RACE reads, yields one record per CDR3 protein. Of 110,000 or so distinct CDR3 sequences listed, 11% are singletons. Regarding time point: blood at routine non-recurrence follow-up after resection. The sample originates from a study of spatial heterogeneity in lung cancer. Overall study: The 70 or so donors had untreated early-stage non-small cell lung cancer.

Study-wide findings and caveats: Follow-up blood showed ubiquitous expanded tumor TCRs less than blood at resection did.

Germline V lookup: CDR1 MNHEY, CDR2 SVGEGT. The ends were cut back, 6 bases at V and 2 bases at J, with 8 bases in the middle. This CDR3 is 13 amino acids long. The receptor's source is a female donor with early-stage non-small cell lung cancer. Here the sequenced sample was PBMCs, taken at follow-up. V and J are TRBV6-2 or TRBV6-3 and TRBJ1-5; tentative D call: TRBD1 (5 bases). This CDR3 reads CASRTDRNQPQHF. The CDR3 DNA reads TGTGCCAGCAGGACAGATCGCAATCAGCCCCAGCATTTT.